This entry lists 24 T cell receptor beta chains sequenced from one sample in a study of blood T cell repertoires in COVID-19. Clones were read by immunoSEQ multiplex PCR, and TCRdb kept only the in-frame ones, dropping some. Of tens of thousands of clones listed, about 90% are singletons. The sequenced sample was peripheral blood. These TCRs come from a human donor in a cohort sampled during active COVID-19.

The rearrangement uses TRBV28 and TRBJ1-1, with unresolved D. This CDR3 has 12 amino acids. The germline CDR1 and CDR2 sequences are MDHEN and SYDVKM. Deletions cut 4 bases from V and 8 bases from J, with 11 bases between. The CDR3 coding sequence is TGTGCCAGCAGTTCCAACCTTCAGGAAGCTTTCTTT. Protein product: CASSSNLQEAFF.

This clone showed up just a few times. This chain connects TRBV18 to TRBJ1-3; 7 nucleotides align to TRBD1. V was pared by 0 bases and J by 3 bases, with 2 bases of the junction left unmatched. Germline V lookup: CDR1 KGHSH, CDR2 LQKENI. The CDR3 is 15 residues long. The CDR3 coding sequence is TGTGCCAGCTCACCACCAACAGGGGATGGAAACACCATATATTTT. This sequence encodes CASSPPTGDGNTIYF.

The chain links TRBV3-1 (or the pseudogene TRBV3-2) to TRBJ2-3, with D possibly TRBD2 on 7 matching bases. The CDR3 length is 16 residues. V shed 7 bases and J shed 8 bases, with 25 bases lying between them. Germline V gives CDR1 LGHDT, CDR2 YNNKEL (reference sequence). CDR3 DNA sequence: TGTGCCAGCACCTCGGGCGCAGGGGAATGGGGGGGTACGCAGTATTTT. Its translation is CASTSGAGEWGGTQYF.

The chain is built from TRBV4-2 and TRBJ2-1; TRBD2 matches at 7 bases. CDR1 and CDR2 from the germline V gene are LGHNA and YNFKEQ. V gave up 1 base and J gave up 9 bases; unmatched junction bases: 18. The CDR3 covers 18 residues. The CDR3 protein is CASSQVIRSGIGGAEQFF. CDR3 nucleotides: TGTGCCAGCAGCCAAGTCATAAGAAGCGGGATCGGAGGTGCTGAGCAGTTCTTC.

The rearrangement links TRBV9 to TRBJ2-1, with 10 bases that match TRBD2. J gave up 6 bases and V 4 bases, and 4 bases lay outside the gene matches. Germline lookup yields CDR1 SGDLS and CDR2 YYNGEE. This CDR3 region has 14 residues. CDR3 protein: CASSIAGGSNEQFF. DNA of the CDR3: TGTGCCAGCAGCATAGCGGGAGGTTCCAATGAGCAGTTCTTC.

For the CDR3, the DNA is TGTGCCTGGACTCCTCGACAGGGGATCAACGAGCAGTACTTC. Encoded protein: CAWTPRQGINEQYF. The V and J genes are TRBV30 and TRBJ2-7; 8 bases line up with TRBD1. The CDR3 spans 14 residues. CDR1 GTSNPN and CDR2 SVGIG come from the germline V gene (reference sequence). With V trimmed by 4 bases and J by 5 bases, 10 bases remained unmatched.

The chain has TRBV7-8 and TRBJ1-2; 8 nucleotides line up with TRBD1. Germline CDR1 reads SGHVS; CDR2 reads FQNEAQ. The junction had 6 bases not matched to a gene; V was cut back by 5 bases and J by 4 bases. This CDR3 contains 14 residues. The CDR3 sequence: CASSKGQGSYGYTF. CDR3 coding DNA: TGTGCCAGCAGCAAAGGACAGGGTAGCTATGGCTACACCTTC.

V gene TRBV6-5 combines with J gene TRBJ2-7; 8 bases map to TRBD2. The germline CDR1 and CDR2 sequences are MNHEY and SVGAGI. Trimming cost V 7 bases and J 2 bases; bases outside gene matches: 7. The CDR3 sequence is 14 residues long. For the CDR3, the DNA is TGTGCCAGCACGTCGGGAGGGCCGCCCTACGAGCAGTACTTC. It codes for CASTSGGPPYEQYF.

The CDR3: CASSLERETAQYF. CDR3 sequence (DNA): TGTGCCAGCAGCTTAGAACGGGAGACTGCGCAGTATTTT. The chain carries TRBV7-2 and TRBJ2-3, with D possibly TRBD2 on 6 matching bases. This CDR3 contains 13 residues. Germline V gene data show CDR1 as SGHTA and CDR2 as FQGNSA. V gave up 1 base and J gave up 10 bases, with 12 bases separating them.

This rearrangement joins TRBV27 to TRBJ2-7, with 7 nucleotides matching TRBD2. The length of the CDR3 is 16 residues. Per the germline V gene, CDR1 is MNHEY and CDR2 is SMNVEV (reference sequence). V shed 5 bases and J 5 bases; nucleotides not matched to a gene: 15. CDR3 region: CASSITGTNLFHEQYF. Here the CDR3 DNA reads TGTGCCAGCAGTATCACCGGGACTAATCTCTTCCACGAGCAGTACTTC.

V and J are TRBV6-5 and TRBJ1-2; D is possibly TRBD1 (5 bases). The CDR3 consists of 16 residues. From germline, CDR1 is MNHEY and CDR2 SVGAGI. V lost 4 bases to trimming and J lost 0 bases, with 15 bases between them. The DNA of the CDR3 is TGTGCCAGCAGTTTAACCGGGGGGGTGGCTAACTATGGCTACACCTTC. Translation gives CASSLTGGVANYGYTF.

Only a few counts were recorded for this clone. The gene calls are TRBV2 and TRBJ1-5, with D possibly matching TRBD1 (5 bases). Germline CDR1 reads SNHLY; CDR2 reads FYNNEI. The CDR3 has 15 residues. The V gene lost 7 bases and the J gene lost 0 bases, with 13 bases spanning the gap. This chain's CDR3 is CASTNQGNSNQPQHF. The CDR3 nucleotides are TGTGCCAGCACAAATCAGGGAAATAGCAATCAGCCCCAGCATTTT.

The CDR3 loop reads CASSKGGETQYF. The CDR3 DNA is TGTGCCAGTAGTAAGGGGGGGGAGACCCAGTACTTC. The chain uses TRBV19 and TRBJ2-5, with a tentative D call TRBD2 (7 bases). V was trimmed by 4 bases and J by 5 bases, leaving 8 bases between them. This CDR3 has 12 amino acids. The germline V gene encodes CDR1 LNHDA and CDR2 SQIVND (reference sequence).

V gene TRBV5-6 combines with J gene TRBJ1-2; unclear D gene. Germline loops: CDR1 SGHDT, CDR2 YYEEEE. V was trimmed by 3 bases and J by 8 bases, leaving 11 bases between them. The CDR3 spans 12 residues. CDR3 in amino acids: CASSSTRVGYTF. The DNA for the CDR3 is TGTGCCAGCAGCTCGACGAGGGTCGGCTACACCTTC.

The chain recombines TRBV27 with TRBJ1-4; D may be TRBD1 (6 bases). Trimming stripped 4 bases from V and 8 bases from J, with 17 bases between. Germline V gene lookup returns CDR1 MNHEY and CDR2 SMNVEV (reference sequence). The CDR3 is made up of 15 amino acids. For the CDR3, the DNA is TGTGCCAGCAGTTCCATAGACAGGCCTTGGGAAAAACTGTTTTTT. This gives the protein CASSSIDRPWEKLFF. Full variable domain (remainder filled in from reference TRBV27 and TRBJ1-4): EAQVTQNPRYLITVTGKKLTVTCSQNMNHEYMSWYRQDPGLGLRQIYYSMNVEVTDKGDVPEGYKVSRKEKRNFPLILESPSPNQTSLYFCASSSIDRPWEKLFFGSGTQLSVL.

The rearrangement links TRBV6-1 to TRBJ1-6, with 12 bases aligning to TRBD1. The germline V gene has CDR1 MNHNS and CDR2 SASEGT. This CDR3 is built from 19 residues. V was clipped by 0 bases and J by 9 bases; unmatched bases: 12. CDR3 in amino acids: CASSEAPGQGATIGSPLHF. The CDR3 DNA reads TGTGCCAGCAGTGAAGCGCCGGGACAGGGGGCGACCATCGGTTCACCCCTCCACTTT.

This clone was seen a few times. The chain recombines TRBV30 with TRBJ1-1; D remains ambiguous. The CDR3 runs 11 residues. CDR1 is GTSNPN and CDR2 is SVGIG in the germline V gene (reference sequence). The germline V and J ends were trimmed by 4 bases and 10 bases, with 13 bases remaining between them. This chain's CDR3 is CAWMGREGAFF. As DNA, the CDR3 is TGTGCCTGGATGGGCAGAGAGGGAGCTTTCTTT.

The V and J genes are TRBV28 and TRBJ1-3, with D perhaps matching TRBD1 (6 bases). CDR1 is MDHEN and CDR2 is SYDVKM in the germline V gene. Trimming removed 7 bases at V and 8 bases at J, with 15 bases between. The CDR3 extends over 13 amino acids. DNA for the CDR3: TGTGCCAGCACCGTAAACAGGGCCCACACCATATATTTT. Residues: CASTVNRAHTIYF.

This chain uses TRBV5-4 with TRBJ2-1, with TRBD2 identical over 12 bases. The CDR3 loop spans 17 amino acids. CDR1 is SGHNT and CDR2 is YYREEE in the germline V gene (reference sequence). V was clipped by 4 bases and J by 7 bases; unmatched bases: 12. This CDR3 is CASSPNQLAGGGNEQFF. The DNA for the CDR3 is TGTGCCAGCAGCCCCAACCAACTAGCGGGAGGAGGAAATGAGCAGTTCTTC.

This chain connects TRBV7-3 to TRBJ2-1; TRBD2 aligns across 14 bases. This CDR3 spans 18 amino acids. In germline, CDR1 is SGHTA, CDR2 FQGTGA. V lost 5 bases and J lost 0; bases outside the gene matches: 6. The CDR3, as DNA: TGTGCCAGCAGCCAGGGACTAGCGGGGGATAGCTCCTACAATGAGCAGTTCTTC. Translated: CASSQGLAGDSSYNEQFF.

V usage is TRBV27 and J usage is TRBJ2-3, with 8 bases aligning to TRBD2. This CDR3 has 15 residues. Germline lookup yields CDR1 MNHEY and CDR2 SMNVEV (reference sequence). After removal of 6 bases from V and 5 bases from J, the junction contained 10 bases not matched to a gene. The CDR3 loop is CASRLLIAGIDTQYF. CDR3 DNA: TGTGCCAGCAGGCTCCTGATAGCGGGAATAGATACGCAGTATTTT.

The chain combines TRBV27 with TRBJ1-1; D is uncertain. Trimming took 2 bases from V and 0 from J, leaving 13 bases between them. The CDR3 runs 16 residues. Germline loops: CDR1 MNHEY, CDR2 SMNVEV (reference sequence). CDR3 DNA: TGTGCCAGCAGTTTACGATCCGAGATCATGAACACTGAAGCTTTCTTT. Amino acid sequence: CASSLRSEIMNTEAFF.

The V call is TRBV30, the J call TRBJ2-2; 9 nucleotides align to TRBD1. This CDR3 has 13 residues. The germline gives CDR1 GTSNPN, CDR2 SVGIG (reference sequence). V trimming: 7 bases; J trimming: 3 bases; junction bases outside the gene matches: 3. The CDR3 coding sequence is TGTGCCTCGGACAGGGGTGACACCGGGGAGCTGTTTTTT. It specifies CASDRGDTGELFF.

The V call is TRBV21-1, the J call TRBJ2-7; TRBD2 is taken as the D call from the table, unchecked against the DNA. TRBV21-1 is classified as a pseudogene. This CDR3 has 15 amino acids. CDR3 bases: TGTGCCAGCAGCAAAGGGGGTATTAGCGGGCACGAGCAGTACTTC. Its protein is CASSKGGISGHEQYF.